This T cell receptor (beta chain) was recorded in a study of blood T cell repertoires in COVID-19. Study details: The samples span acute and convalescent COVID-19 from the United States, Italy and Spain. T cells, B-cell-depleted T cells, or PBMCs supplied cDNA or gDNA.

The table came from immunoSEQ multiplex PCR; TCRdb's copy has only in-frame clones and leaves some out. In the table there are about 150,000 clones, around 84% of which are singletons. This clone came up once. The germline V gene encodes CDR1 SQVTM and CDR2 ANQGSEA. The CDR3 sequence is 15 residues long. V gave up 4 bases and J gave up 2 bases, with 17 bases separating them. The receptor comes from a man aged 80 or over with acute or convalescent COVID-19. The chain has TRBV29-1 and TRBJ1-1; D may be TRBD1 (6 bases). Sequencing input: peripheral blood. CDR3 protein: CSVVPLSTGNTEAFF. CDR3 nucleotide sequence: TGCAGCGTTGTCCCCCTGTCGACAGGTAACACTGAAGCTTTCTTT.